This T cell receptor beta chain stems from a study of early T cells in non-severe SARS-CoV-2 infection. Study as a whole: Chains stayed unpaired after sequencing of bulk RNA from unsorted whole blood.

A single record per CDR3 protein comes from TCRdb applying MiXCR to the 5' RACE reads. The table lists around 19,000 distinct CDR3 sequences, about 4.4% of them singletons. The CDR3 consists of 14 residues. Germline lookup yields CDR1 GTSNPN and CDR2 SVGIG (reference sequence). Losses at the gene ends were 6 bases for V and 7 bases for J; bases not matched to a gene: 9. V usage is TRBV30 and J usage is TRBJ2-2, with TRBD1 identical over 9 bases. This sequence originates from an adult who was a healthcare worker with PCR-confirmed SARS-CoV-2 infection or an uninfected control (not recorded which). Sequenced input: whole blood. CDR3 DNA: TGTGCCTGCCTCCCTGGGACAGGGATCGGGGAGCTGTTTTTT. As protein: CACLPGTGIGELFF.